These T cell receptor beta chains were read from a single sample in a study of blood T cell repertoires in COVID-19. The data were produced by immunoSEQ multiplex PCR, yet TCRdb's version contains in-frame clones alone and is incomplete. This table holds 150,000 to 200,000 clones, under 90% found once. Source material: PBMCs or T cells enriched from blood (not recorded which). The receptors derive from a man between 50 and 59 years old who had recovered from COVID-19. Each CDR3 is given with its conserved first and last residue. D genes are given only for firm matches. Only part of the rows carry a size: once, few, many, or a class if the clone is expanded.

>TRBV18|.|TRBJ2-3|.
CASSPDAGRPADTQYF
TGTGCCAGCTCACCCGACGCGGGGCGTCCCGCAGATACGCAGTATTTT
>TRBV6-2/TRBV6-3|TRBD1|TRBJ1-5|few
CASSPRGAGGRLTYQPQHF
TGTGCCAGCAGTCCCAGGGGGGCAGGGGGCCGCCTAACTTATCAGCCCCAGCATTTT
>TRBV7-8|.|TRBJ1-5|.
CASSLAGGQEVDQPQHF
TGTGCCAGCAGCTTAGCGGGGGGGCAGGAGGTGGATCAGCCCCAGCATTTT
>TRBV19|.|TRBJ1-5|.
CASSINGQWGNQPQHF
TGTGCCAGTAGTATAAACGGACAGTGGGGCAATCAGCCCCAGCATTTT
>TRBV3-1/TRBV3-2|TRBD1|TRBJ1-3|.
CASSQSGQGLRNTIYF
TGTGCCAGCAGCCAATCGGGACAGGGGTTGAGAAACACCATATATTTT
>TRBV10-3|.|TRBJ2-7|few
CAISDRDSSSYEQYF
TGTGCCATCAGCGACCGGGACTCCAGCTCCTACGAGCAGTACTTC
>TRBV28|TRBD1|TRBJ2-1|.
CASSQRTGGGNEQFF
TGTGCCAGCAGTCAACGGACAGGGGGGGGCAATGAGCAGTTCTTC
>TRBV7-8|.|TRBJ1-3|few
CASSFSLENTIYF
TGTGCCAGCAGCTTTAGCTTGGAAAACACCATATATTTT
>TRBV7-9|TRBD1|TRBJ1-2|.
CASSPSGQGRGRTF
TGTGCCAGCAGCCCATCGGGACAGGGAAGGGGGAGGACCTTC
>TRBV3-1/TRBV3-2|.|TRBJ2-2|.
CASSQGTTGELFF
TGTGCCAGCAGCCAAGGGACTACCGGGGAGCTGTTTTTT